This paragraph covers one TCR beta chain sequence. V lost 4 bases, J lost 0 bases, and 16 bases lay in between. Germline CDR1 SGHTA, CDR2 FQGNSA. The CDR3 has 18 residues. This sample was taken from a study of blood T cell repertoires in COVID-19. Study background: Spain, Italy and the United States supplied samples that represented acute and convalescent COVID-19. PBMCs, B-cell-depleted T cells, or T cells provided the cDNA or gDNA that made up the material.

Some clones are missing from TCRdb's copy, which holds only in-frame ones; the method was immunoSEQ multiplex PCR. The table shows fewer than 450,000 clones, with around 91% occurring only once. The receptor was isolated from a woman aged 18-29 years who had recovered from COVID-19. This rearrangement joins TRBV7-2 to TRBJ1-6; D perhaps matches TRBD1 (6 bases). Sequenced sample: peripheral blood. CDR3: CASSSTSQGSSYNSPLHF. Written as DNA, the CDR3 is TGTGCCAGCAGCTCCACCTCACAGGGTAGCTCCTATAATTCACCCCTCCACTTT.